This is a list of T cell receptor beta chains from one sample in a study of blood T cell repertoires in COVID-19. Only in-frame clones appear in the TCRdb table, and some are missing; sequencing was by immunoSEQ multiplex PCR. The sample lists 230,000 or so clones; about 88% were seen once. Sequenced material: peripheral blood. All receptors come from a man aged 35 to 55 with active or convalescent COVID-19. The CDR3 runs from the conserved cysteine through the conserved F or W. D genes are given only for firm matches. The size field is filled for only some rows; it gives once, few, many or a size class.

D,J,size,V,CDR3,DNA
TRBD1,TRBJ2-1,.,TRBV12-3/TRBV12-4,CASSPWTGSEQFF,TGTGCCAGCAGTCCCTGGACAGGGAGTGAGCAGTTCTTC
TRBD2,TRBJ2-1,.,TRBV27,CASSFTSGSIGFF,TGTGCCAGCAGTTTTACTAGCGGGAGTATTGGGTTCTTC
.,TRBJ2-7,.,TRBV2,CASRDRAYEQYF,TGTGCCAGCAGGGACAGAGCCTACGAGCAGTACTTC
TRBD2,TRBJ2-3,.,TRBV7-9,CASSPGGLVTDTQYF,TGTGCCAGCAGCCCGGGGGGATTAGTGACAGATACGCAGTATTTT
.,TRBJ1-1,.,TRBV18,CASSPGAGNTEAFF,TGTGCCAGCTCACCCGGCGCGGGGAACACTGAAGCTTTCTTT
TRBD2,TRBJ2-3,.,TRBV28,CASSSIQLAGRTDTQYF,TGTGCCAGCAGTTCCATCCAACTAGCGGGAAGAACAGATACGCAGTATTTT
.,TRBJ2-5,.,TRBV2,CASRAVGATQETQYF,TGTGCCAGCAGGGCAGTAGGGGCCACCCAAGAGACCCAGTACTTC
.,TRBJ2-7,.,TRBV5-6,CASSYGSSYEQYF,TGTGCCAGCAGTTACGGGTCTTCTTACGAGCAGTACTTC
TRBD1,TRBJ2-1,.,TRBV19,CASSPGRAGGDEQFF,TGTGCCAGTTCCCCCGGCAGGGCAGGGGGCGATGAGCAGTTCTTC
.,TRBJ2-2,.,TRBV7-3,CASSLSLTAATGELFF,TGTGCCAGCAGCTTAAGTCTGACAGCAGCAACCGGGGAGCTGTTTTTT
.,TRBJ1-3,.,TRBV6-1,CASSDRYSGNTIYF,TGTGCCAGCAGTGATCGGTACTCTGGAAACACCATATATTTT
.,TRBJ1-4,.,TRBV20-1,CSASTPGNEKLFF,TGCAGTGCCAGTACCCCGGGTAATGAAAAACTGTTTTTT
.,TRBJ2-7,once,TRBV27,CASSPGPTAQYF,TGTGCCAGCAGTCCGGGTCCCACTGCCCAGTACTTC
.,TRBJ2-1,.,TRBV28,CASARVQSNEQFF,TGTGCCAGCGCCCGGGTCCAGAGTAATGAGCAGTTCTTC
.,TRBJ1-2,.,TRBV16,CASSQSHFSNYGYTF,TGTGCCAGCAGCCAATCCCACTTTTCTAACTATGGCTACACCTTC
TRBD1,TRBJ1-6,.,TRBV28,CASIRRQGSSYNSPLHF,TGTGCCAGCATCCGTCGACAGGGGAGCTCCTATAATTCACCCCTCCACTTT
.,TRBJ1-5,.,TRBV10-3,CAISESPGEGYQPQHF,TGTGCCATCAGTGAGTCCCCCGGGGAGGGCTATCAGCCCCAGCATTTT
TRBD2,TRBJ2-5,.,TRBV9,CASSAGTSGRTRVETQYF,TGTGCCAGCAGCGCTGGGACTAGCGGGAGGACCCGGGTGGAGACCCAGTACTTC
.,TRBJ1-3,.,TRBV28,CASSMSASGNTIYF,TGTGCCAGCAGTATGTCTGCGTCAGGAAACACCATATATTTT
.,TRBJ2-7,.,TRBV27,CASSLSFTTYEQYF,TGTGCCAGCAGTTTATCGTTCACTACCTACGAGCAGTACTTC
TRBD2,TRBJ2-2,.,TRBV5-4,CASSSTSGGPGELFF,TGTGCCAGCAGCTCGACTAGCGGGGGGCCCGGGGAGCTGTTTTTT
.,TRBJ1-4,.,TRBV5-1,CASSRDFNEKLFF,TGCGCCAGCTCCCGGGACTTTAATGAAAAACTGTTTTTT
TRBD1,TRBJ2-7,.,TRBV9,CASSKGQGGYEQYF,TGTGCCAGCAGCAAAGGACAGGGGGGTTACGAGCAGTACTTC
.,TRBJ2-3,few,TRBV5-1,CASSPRDSRTDTQYF,TGCGCCAGCAGCCCCCGGGACTCACGCACAGATACGCAGTATTTT
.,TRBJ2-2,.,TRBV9,CASSVQGIVGELFF,TGTGCCAGCAGCGTACAGGGGATCGTCGGGGAGCTGTTTTTT
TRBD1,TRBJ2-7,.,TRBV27,CASSLSGQGTYEQYF,TGTGCCAGCAGTTTATCCGGACAGGGAACCTACGAGCAGTACTTC
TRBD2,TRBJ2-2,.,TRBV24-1,CATSDFCVEPRLAENTGELFF,TGTGCCACCAGTGATTTTTGCGTTGAGCCGCGACTAGCGGAGAACACCGGGGAGCTGTTTTTT
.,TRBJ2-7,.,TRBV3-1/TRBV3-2,CASSQDSGTFAYEQYF,TGTGCCAGCAGCCAAGATTCGGGGACATTCGCGTACGAGCAGTACTTC
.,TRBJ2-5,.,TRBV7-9,CASSSDTRQETQYF,TGTGCCAGCAGCTCGGACACCCGACAAGAGACCCAGTACTTC
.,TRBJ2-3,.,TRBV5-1,CASSLAAQKLDTQYF,TGCGCCAGCAGCTTGGCCGCCCAGAAGTTAGATACGCAGTATTTT
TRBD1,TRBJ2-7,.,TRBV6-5,CASSPMGTGAYEQYF,TGTGCCAGCAGTCCCATGGGGACAGGGGCCTACGAGCAGTACTTC
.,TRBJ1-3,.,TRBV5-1,CASSLVSSGNTIYF,TGCGCCAGCAGCTTGGTGAGCTCTGGAAACACCATATATTTT
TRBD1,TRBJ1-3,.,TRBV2,CASSERTGGAGNTIYF,TGTGCCAGCAGTGAAAGGACAGGGGGCGCTGGAAACACCATATATTTT
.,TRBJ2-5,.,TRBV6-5,CATGLTFGDQYF,TGTGCCACCGGACTTACCTTCGGAGACCAGTACTTC
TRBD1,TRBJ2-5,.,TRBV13,CASSLSGTGKQQETQYF,TGTGCCAGCAGCTTAAGTGGGACAGGGAAACAGCAAGAGACCCAGTACTTC
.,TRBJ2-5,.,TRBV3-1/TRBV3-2,CASSQDGTYLTQYF,TGTGCCAGCAGCCAAGACGGGACTTACCTGACCCAGTACTTC
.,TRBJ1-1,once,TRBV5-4,CASSFPPDRMNTEAFF,TGTGCCAGCAGCTTCCCCCCCGACAGAATGAACACTGAAGCTTTCTTT
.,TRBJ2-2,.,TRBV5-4,CASSLPGGGSGELFF,TGTGCCAGCAGCCTCCCTGGGGGGGGCTCCGGGGAGCTGTTTTTT
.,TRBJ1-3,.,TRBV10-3,CAISDGGDTNTIYF,TGTGCCATCAGTGACGGGGGAGATACAAACACCATATATTTT
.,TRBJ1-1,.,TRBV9,CASSVVGDGGEAFF,TGTGCCAGCAGCGTAGTTGGGGACGGGGGTGAAGCTTTCTTT
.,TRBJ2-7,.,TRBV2,CASSDDPGISGQYF,TGTGCCAGCAGTGATGACCCGGGAATAAGCGGGCAGTACTTC